This entry lists 9 T cell receptor beta chains sequenced from one sample in a study of blood T cell repertoires in COVID-19. Libraries were prepared by immunoSEQ multiplex PCR; TCRdb keeps only in-frame clonotypes and omits some of them. The sample records 250,000 to 350,000 clones, roughly 89% being singletons. What was sequenced was PBMCs or T cells enriched from blood (not recorded which). The receptor source for this set is a woman aged 35 to 49 who had recovered from COVID-19.

This rearrangement joins TRBV13 to TRBJ2-7, with 10 bases lining up with TRBD1. V was clipped by 5 bases and J by 8 bases; unmatched bases: 9. CDR1 is PRHDT and CDR2 is FYEKMQ in the germline V gene (reference sequence). The CDR3 contains 14 residues. The CDR3 DNA is TGTGCCAGCAGCGCGAGGACAGGGGGAGTCCAGCAGTACTTC. The encoded protein is CASSARTGGVQQYF.

The chain employs TRBV28 and TRBJ1-3; 7 bases are shared with TRBD1. Trimming cost V 4 bases and J 4 bases; bases outside gene matches: 4. The germline gives CDR1 MDHEN, CDR2 SYDVKM. The CDR3 is 14 residues long. CDR3 in amino acids: CASSSQGNGNTIYF. CDR3 nucleotides: TGTGCCAGCAGTTCACAGGGGAACGGAAACACCATATATTTT.

This chain links TRBV7-9 with TRBJ1-2; 8 positions agree with TRBD1. Losses at the gene ends were 7 bases for V and 8 bases for J; bases not matched to a gene: 12. Germline V CDR1 and CDR2: SEHNR, FQNEAQ (reference sequence). This CDR3 contains 14 residues. Written as DNA, the CDR3 is TGTGCCAGCACCTCGGTGCAGGGGGCGAGAGGCTACACCTTC. It codes for CASTSVQGARGYTF.

The V call is TRBV6-6, the J call TRBJ1-4; TRBD1 matches 8 bases. V was clipped by 2 bases and J by 5 bases; unmatched bases: 4. This CDR3 has 15 residues. CDR1 is MNHNY and CDR2 is SVGAGI in the germline V gene (reference sequence). CDR3 sequence (DNA): TGTGCCAGCAGTTACCCTGCAGGGGGCAATGAAAAACTGTTTTTT. Protein product: CASSYPAGGNEKLFF.

This sequence joins TRBV4-1 and TRBJ1-1, with TRBD1 as a possible D gene (5 bases). The CDR3 is made up of 15 amino acids. V was clipped by 1 base and J by 0 bases, with 9 bases between them. CDR1 and CDR2 from the germline V gene are MGHRA and YSYEKL. CDR3 amino acids: CASSQGPGMNTEAFF. As DNA, the CDR3 is TGCGCCAGCAGCCAAGGCCCAGGGATGAACACTGAAGCTTTCTTT.

This chain links TRBV5-1 with TRBJ1-4, with D unresolved. The CDR3 has 13 amino acids. Germline CDR1 and CDR2: SGHRS and YFSETQ. With 8 bases removed from V and 8 bases from J, the gap between germline ends came to 16 bases. The CDR3 nucleotides are TGCGCCAGTTCCGGGGATAGCGGGGAAAAACTGTTTTTT. Its protein product is CASSGDSGEKLFF.

The chain links TRBV27 to TRBJ2-3, with D perhaps TRBD2 (5 bases). Trimming stripped 3 bases from V and 3 bases from J, with 7 bases between. Germline CDR1 MNHEY, CDR2 SMNVEV (reference sequence). The CDR3 totals 13 residues. CDR3 loop: CASSFEGTDTQYF. The CDR3 DNA is TGTGCCAGCAGTTTTGAGGGAACAGATACGCAGTATTTT.

This sequence joins TRBV28 and TRBJ2-7; no definite D call. The CDR3 covers 15 residues. Germline V gene data show CDR1 as MDHEN and CDR2 as SYDVKM. V lost 7 bases to trimming and J lost 2 bases, with 18 bases between them. CDR3 sequence: CASTGEPEAPYEQYF. The CDR3 DNA sequence: TGTGCCAGCACTGGAGAGCCCGAGGCCCCCTACGAGCAGTACTTC.

V usage is TRBV7-2 and J usage is TRBJ2-1; 10 nucleotides agree with TRBD2. CDR1 and CDR2 from the germline V gene are SGHTA and FQGNSA. V was clipped by 1 base and J by 7 bases; unmatched bases: 7. This CDR3 has 16 amino acids. The CDR3 DNA reads TGTGCCAGCAGCTTAGTTCCAGCGGGAGGGAAAAATGAGCAGTTCTTC. Its protein product is CASSLVPAGGKNEQFF. The full variable domain, its missing parts supplied by reference TRBV7-2 and TRBJ2-1, is GAGVSQSPSNKVTEKGKDVELRCDPISGHTALYWYRQSLGQGLEFLIYFQGNSAPDKSGLPSDRFSAERTGGSVSTLTIQRTQQEDSAVYLCASSLVPAGGKNEQFFGPGTRLTVL.